These 12 T cell receptor beta chains share one sample of origin, sequenced in a study of T-cell memory formation after mild COVID-19. TCRdb reprocessed the 5' RACE reads with MiXCR, giving one entry per CDR3 protein. The sample has 100,000 or so distinct CDR3 sequences; around 10% are singletons. The sequencing sample was made of PBMCs or a T cell subset sorted from them (not recorded which). The origin of the receptors is a man between 18 and 29 years old who had mild COVID-19 (a few samples of this study predate the infection). Cell type and time point are not known.

The chain joins TRBV10-2 to TRBJ2-5, with D unresolved. The CDR3 runs 12 residues. V was pared by 5 bases and J by 5 bases, with 9 bases between. Germline V CDR1 and CDR2: WSHSY, SAAADI. Here the CDR3 reads CASSRVGETQYF. The CDR3 DNA sequence: TGCGCCAGCAGTAGGGTCGGGGAGACCCAGTACTTC.

In its sample, this clonotype was seen many times. This chain links TRBV7-2 with TRBJ1-1, with a weak D call TRBD1 (5 bases). This CDR3 has 14 amino acids. Germline V lookup: CDR1 SGHTA, CDR2 FQGNSA. Trimming removed 7 bases from V and 4 bases from J, with 16 bases in between. The CDR3 is CASTPSGVGTEAFF. The CDR3, as DNA: TGTGCCAGCACCCCCTCGGGGGTTGGCACTGAAGCTTTCTTT.

The chain has TRBV4-1 and TRBJ2-2; D may be TRBD1 (5 bases). The CDR3 has 15 residues. Looked up from germline, CDR1 is MGHRA and CDR2 is YSYEKL. V shed 3 bases and J shed 7 bases, with 15 bases lying between them. The CDR3: CASSHDPQGNGELFF. In DNA form, the CDR3 reads TGCGCCAGCAGCCACGACCCTCAGGGAAACGGGGAGCTGTTTTTT.

This clonotype was counted only a few times. The J gene is TRBJ2-3, the V gene TRBV29-1; no definite D call. Germline CDR1 reads SQVTM; CDR2 reads ANQGSEA. CDR3 length equals 15 residues. V shed 4 bases and J shed 3 bases, with 17 bases lying between them. In DNA, the CDR3 is TGCAGCGTTGCTAGTCCCGAAGATGTTACAGATACGCAGTATTTT. The encoded protein is CSVASPEDVTDTQYF.

This clonotype occurred many times. The chain employs TRBV4-3 and TRBJ1-5; TRBD1 matches 7 bases. Germline values: CDR1 LGHNA, CDR2 YSLEER. CDR3 size: 16 residues. V lost 0 bases and J lost 4; bases outside the gene matches: 6. The CDR3 is CASSQDRTGLNQPQHF. CDR3 DNA: TGCGCCAGCAGCCAAGATCGGACAGGATTAAATCAGCCCCAGCATTTT.

This clonotype has more than one count but fewer than ten. This chain connects TRBV19 to TRBJ1-2; the D is unclear. Germline V gene lookup returns CDR1 LNHDA and CDR2 SQIVND (reference sequence). Between the trimmed V and J ends, which lost 8 bases and 7 bases, there was a span of 20 bases. This CDR3 comprises 14 residues. CDR3 sequence (DNA): TGTGCCAGTGGGGAAGAGGGCCTCATTGGTGGCTACACCTTC. Protein: CASGEEGLIGGYTF.

This clonotype appeared many times. CDR3 sequence (DNA): TGTGCCAGCAGTTACCCTAGCGGGGGAGCCTCCTACGAGCAGTACTTC. Residues: CASSYPSGGASYEQYF. The chain combines TRBV6-5 with TRBJ2-7, with TRBD2 matching over 10 bases. The V segment lost 2 bases and the J segment 0 bases; nucleotides outside the gene matches: 4. Germline CDR1 is MNHEY and CDR2 is SVGAGI. CDR3 length: 16 residues.

This clonotype was recorded at least ten times. The CDR3 spells CASSFSGSSYEQYF. For the CDR3, the DNA is TGCGCCAGCAGCTTCTCGGGGAGCTCCTACGAGCAGTACTTC. The gene calls are TRBV5-1 and TRBJ2-7; the D gene is possibly TRBD2 (5 bases). Trimming shortened V by 2 bases and J by 0 bases, and 9 bases separated the two germline ends. CDR1 is SGHRS and CDR2 is YFSETQ in the germline V gene. This CDR3 has 14 residues.

This clonotype was seen ten or more times. This rearrangement joins TRBV7-6 to TRBJ2-5, with 9 nucleotides matching TRBD1. Germline values: CDR1 SGHVS, CDR2 FNYEAQ. This CDR3 contains 15 residues. The V segment lost 1 base and the J segment 4 bases; nucleotides outside the gene matches: 4. Here the CDR3 DNA reads TGTGCCAGCAGCTTAGAACAGGGGGCGGGAGAGACCCAGTACTTC. This translates into CASSLEQGAGETQYF.

V is TRBV7-9 and J is TRBJ2-7, with D uncertain. Germline CDR1 is SEHNR and CDR2 is FQNEAQ (reference sequence). The V end lost 6 bases, the J end lost 0 bases, and 9 bases lay between the germline ends. This CDR3 is built from 13 residues. CDR3 sequence: CASSPRSSYEQYV. DNA of the CDR3: TGTGCCAGCAGTCCACGGAGCTCCTACGAGCAGTACGTC.

This clonotype was seen ten or more times. V usage is TRBV6-5 and J usage is TRBJ2-1, with TRBD1 as a possible D gene (6 bases). Germline V gives CDR1 MNHEY, CDR2 SVGAGI. Trimming took 5 bases from V and 8 from J, leaving 13 bases between them. The CDR3 has 13 amino acids. CDR3 nucleotides: TGTGCCAGCAGTCGAACAGGGTCCGATGAGCAGTTCTTC. Its translation: CASSRTGSDEQFF.

This clonotype was picked up a small number of times. The chain is built from TRBV7-2 and TRBJ1-5; possible D gene TRBD1, 5 bases. V shed 6 bases and J shed 5 bases, with 14 bases lying between them. CDR1 and CDR2 from the germline V gene are SGHTA and FQGNSA. The CDR3 is made up of 14 amino acids. The CDR3 DNA sequence: TGTGCCAGCAGTTATGGGACCGCGTATCAGCCCCAGCATTTT. Its protein product is CASSYGTAYQPQHF.